A single sample is the source of the 21 T cell receptor beta chains below, sequenced in a study of CD8 T cells in ankylosing spondylitis. TCRdb re-analysed the 5' RACE reads in MiXCR, keeping a single row per CDR3 protein. Of around 150,000 distinct CDR3 sequences listed, 6% to 8% were seen once; the top ten hold roughly an eighth. The specimen was blood, either unsorted or a sorted T cell fraction (not recorded which). These receptors were collected from a female donor with ankylosing spondylitis or in good health (not recorded which).

This clonotype was counted at least ten times. The chain joins TRBV5-1 to TRBJ1-1; tentative D call: TRBD1 (5 bases). The CDR3 has 14 amino acids. Trimming pared 4 bases from V and 1 base from J, leaving 11 bases between. Germline CDR1 and CDR2: SGHRS and YFSETQ. The CDR3 DNA follows: TGCGCCAGCAGCGTGACAGTTGCGAACACTGAAGCTTTCTTT. Translating it yields CASSVTVANTEAFF.

This clonotype was seen repeatedly, ten times or more. The chain has TRBV29-1 and TRBJ2-2, with TRBD1 identical over 9 bases. With V trimmed by 6 bases and J by 6 bases, 5 bases remained unmatched. Germline lookup yields CDR1 SQVTM and CDR2 ANQGSEA. The CDR3 is 13 residues long. The CDR3: CSVRDREPGELFF. As DNA, the CDR3 is TGCAGCGTCCGGGACAGGGAGCCCGGGGAGCTGTTTTTT.

This clonotype occurred a few times. CDR3 region: CASTLAGETNYGYTF. The CDR3 DNA reads as TGCGCCAGCACCCTCGCCGGGGAGACTAACTATGGCTACACCTTC. The V and J genes are TRBV5-1 and TRBJ1-2; no clear D. The germline V gene has CDR1 SGHRS and CDR2 YFSETQ. V was trimmed by 6 bases and J by 0 bases, leaving 15 bases between them. This CDR3 has 15 amino acids.

At least ten counts were recorded for this clonotype. This chain joins TRBV10-3 and TRBJ2-2; D tentatively fits TRBD1 or TRBD2 (6 bases each). CDR3 size: 16 residues. The V gene's germline CDR1 is ENHRY and CDR2 SYGVKD. V was clipped by 0 bases and J by 1 base, with 9 bases between them. The CDR3 region is CAISESGGGNTGELFF. CDR3 bases: TGTGCCATCAGTGAGTCGGGGGGCGGGAACACCGGGGAGCTGTTTTTT.

This clonotype was seen repeatedly, ten times or more. This chain links TRBV5-1 with TRBJ2-1; 12 positions agree with TRBD2. This CDR3 is 15 amino acids long. From germline, CDR1 is SGHRS and CDR2 YFSETQ. Trimming at V came to 1 base and at J to 7 bases, leaving 3 bases not matched to a gene. In DNA, the CDR3 is TGCGCCAGCAGCTTGTTGACTAGCGGGGGAAATGAGCAGTTCTTC. This encodes CASSLLTSGGNEQFF.

This clonotype has ten or more counts. An end of the junction differs from the germline gene, which may be a read error. The J gene is TRBJ2-5, the V gene TRBV12-3 or TRBV12-4, with TRBD2 as a possible D gene (5 bases). This CDR3 spans 11 amino acids. The CDR3 coding sequence is TGTGCCAGCAGTTTAGGAGGGCATATAGACTTC. This sequence encodes CASSLGGHIDF.

The table lists this clonotype with many counts. This sequence joins TRBV20-1 and TRBJ2-1; 9 nucleotides align to TRBD2. V dropped 4 bases and J dropped 6; count of bases not matched to a gene: 4. The germline CDR1 and CDR2 sequences are DFQATT and SNEGSKA (reference sequence). This CDR3 spans 13 amino acids. The CDR3 DNA follows: TGCAGTGCTACCGAGACTAGCGGCAATGAGCAGTTCTTC. It encodes CSATETSGNEQFF.

This clonotype was recorded at least ten times. The chain couples TRBV10-3 to TRBJ2-1, with no clear D. Per germline, CDR1 ENHRY and CDR2 SYGVKD. V was trimmed by 0 bases and J by 5 bases, leaving 8 bases between them. The CDR3 has 14 residues. The CDR3 loop reads CAISESSWDNEQFF. The DNA for the CDR3 is TGTGCCATCAGTGAGTCGTCTTGGGACAATGAGCAGTTCTTC.

V and J are TRBV10-3 and TRBJ1-2; D gene uncertain. Germline V gene sequence: CDR1 ENHRY, CDR2 SYGVKD. Trimming removed 6 bases at V and 5 bases at J, with 19 bases between. This CDR3 is built from 15 residues. In DNA form, the CDR3 reads TGTGCCATCAGAATAAACGACGGAAGACTTTATGGCTACACCTTC. Encoded protein: CAIRINDGRLYGYTF.

This clonotype was found many times. The chain couples TRBV3-1 to TRBJ2-7; D might be TRBD1 or TRBD2, each matching 5 bases. The CDR3 has 13 amino acids. Germline CDR1 reads LGHDT; CDR2 reads YNNKEL (reference sequence). V lost 3 bases, J lost 8 bases, and 14 bases lay in between. The CDR3 here is CASSQVLGEQQYF. DNA of the CDR3: TGTGCCAGCAGCCAGGTATTGGGGGAGCAGCAGTACTTC.

This clonotype has just a few counts. V and J are TRBV6-5 and TRBJ1-1; 9 positions agree with TRBD1. Germline-derived CDR1 and CDR2 are MNHEY and SVGAGI. The CDR3 covers 15 residues. V shed 6 bases, J shed 5 bases, and the junction held 10 bases outside the gene matches. Here the CDR3 reads CASSRKTGGRTEAFF. CDR3 DNA sequence: TGTGCCAGCAGCCGGAAAACAGGGGGCAGGACTGAAGCTTTCTTT.

The sample holds many counts of this clonotype. The chain combines TRBV5-1 with TRBJ2-7; D remains ambiguous. The V gene's germline CDR1 is SGHRS and CDR2 YFSETQ. The CDR3 has 14 amino acids. Trimming stripped 0 bases from V and 5 bases from J, with 12 bases between. The CDR3 sequence is CASSLAGRLNEQYF. DNA of the CDR3: TGCGCCAGCAGCTTGGCTGGCAGACTGAACGAGCAGTACTTC.

This clonotype was seen many times. Here the CDR3 DNA reads TGCAGCGTTGAACAAACTAGCGGGGGCTCCACAGATACGCAGTATTTT. Translated, it gives CSVEQTSGGSTDTQYF. The chain carries TRBV29-1 and TRBJ2-3, with 11 bases lining up with TRBD2. The germline V gene has CDR1 SQVTM and CDR2 ANQGSEA. CDR3 length: 16 residues. V lost 2 bases and J lost 2; bases outside the gene matches: 6.

Many counts were recorded for this clonotype. The CDR3: CASSRRTGGYEQYF. Written as DNA, the CDR3 is TGTGCCAGCAGTCGACGGACAGGAGGCTACGAGCAGTACTTC. The chain is built from TRBV28 and TRBJ2-7; 7 positions agree with TRBD1. The CDR3 extends over 14 amino acids. V gave up 5 bases and J gave up 3 bases; unmatched junction bases: 7. CDR1 MDHEN and CDR2 SYDVKM come from the germline V gene.

This clonotype was seen ten or more times. The V call is TRBV21-1, the J call TRBJ1-1; TRBD1, as called in the table, went unchecked against the DNA. TRBV21-1 is a pseudogene. The length of the CDR3 is 14 residues. This CDR3 reads CASSNRGRNTEAFF. As DNA, the CDR3 is TGTGCCAGCAGCAACAGGGGACGGAACACTGAAGCTTTCTTT.

The chain has TRBV18 and TRBJ2-1; D gene unclear. The CDR3 consists of 15 residues. Germline V gene sequence: CDR1 KGHSH, CDR2 LQKENI. Trimming took 7 bases from V and 5 from J, leaving 18 bases between them. The CDR3 DNA follows: TGTGCCAGCTTGACCTCGATGGGGATCAACAATGAGCAGTTCTTC. This translates into CASLTSMGINNEQFF.

This clonotype was seen repeatedly, ten times or more. V and J are TRBV6-1 and TRBJ1-2; TRBD1 matches 7 bases. Germline-derived CDR1 and CDR2 are MNHNS and SASEGT. J was trimmed by 1 base and V by 5 bases; bases with no gene match: 10. The CDR3 is 16 residues long. This CDR3 reads CASSPQGGSSNYGYTF. CDR3 sequence (DNA): TGTGCCAGCAGTCCCCAGGGGGGGTCCAGTAACTATGGCTACACCTTC.

This clonotype has a count of ten or more. The rearrangement uses TRBV12-3 or TRBV12-4 and TRBJ1-1; maybe TRBD1 (5 bases). The CDR3 has 15 amino acids. V lost 4 bases and J 2 bases, leaving 14 bases between the germline ends. The CDR3 sequence: CASSSTLQVNTEAFF. Written as DNA, the CDR3 is TGTGCCAGCAGTTCCACCTTACAGGTTAACACTGAAGCTTTCTTT.

There are a few counts of this clonotype. The chain links TRBV7-2 to TRBJ1-1; D gene unclear. This CDR3 has 14 residues. The V gene's germline CDR1 is SGHTA and CDR2 FQGNSA. Trimming shortened V by 1 base and J by 6 bases, and 12 bases separated the two germline ends. CDR3 protein: CASSLGLGRAEAFF. CDR3 in DNA: TGTGCCAGCAGCTTAGGTCTGGGTCGAGCTGAAGCTTTCTTT.

This clonotype has a count of ten or more. This sequence joins TRBV20-1 and TRBJ2-3; no clear D gene. The V gene's germline CDR1 is DFQATT and CDR2 SNEGSKA (reference sequence). Trimming took 5 bases from V and 6 from J, leaving 9 bases between them. The CDR3 contains 11 residues. The chain's CDR3 is CSARAVDTQYF. The CDR3 DNA reads as TGCAGTGCTCGGGCGGTGGATACGCAGTATTTT.

This clonotype was counted many times. The chain is built from TRBV5-5 and TRBJ1-1, with D unresolved. This CDR3 has 15 residues. The germline V gene encodes CDR1 SGHKS and CDR2 YYEKEE (reference sequence). V was cut by 4 bases and J by 2 bases, with 15 bases left in between. The CDR3 sequence: CASSRVFTGNTEAFF. As DNA, the CDR3 is TGTGCCAGCAGCCGCGTTTTCACGGGAAACACTGAAGCTTTCTTT.